These T cell receptor beta chains were read from a single sample in a study of response to subunit inactivated influenza vaccine. In TCRdb, the RT-PCR reads were re-called with MiXCR into one record per CDR3 protein. The profile shows more than 450,000 distinct CDR3 sequences, approximately 10% of them singletons. The same data also went into a second study, on T cells expressing NK-cell markers.

The sequenced sample was PBMCs from blood, obtained on the day of vaccination. The receptors derive from a man between 45 and 60 years old who received an inactivated influenza vaccine. Each CDR3 is given with its conserved first and last residue. D genes are given only for firm matches. Some rows mark clone size as missing; the rest say once, few, many or name a class of expanded clone.

size,D,V,J,CDR3,DNA
-,-,TRBV7-2,TRBJ1-4,CASSPSGGINEKLFF,TGTGCCAGCAGCCCCTCGGGGGGCATTAATGAAAAACTGTTTTTT
many,-,TRBV20-1,TRBJ2-2,CSARSDSPNTGELFF,TGCAGTGCTAGGTCGGACAGCCCGAACACCGGGGAGCTGTTTTTT
few,-,TRBV28,TRBJ2-7,CASSPLMGRSSYEQYF,TGTGCCAGCAGTCCCCTTATGGGCAGGAGCTCCTACGAGCAGTACTTC
-,-,TRBV18,TRBJ2-7,CASSPEPISYEQYF,TGTGCCAGCTCACCAGAACCAATCTCCTACGAGCAGTACTTC
-,TRBD1,TRBV6-5,TRBJ2-7,CASSYGTGGSEQYF,TGTGCCAGCAGTTACGGGACAGGGGGCTCCGAGCAGTACTTC
few,-,TRBV2,TRBJ2-2,CASSESSVGGELFF,TGTGCCAGCAGTGAATCAAGTGTCGGCGGGGAGCTGTTTTTT
few,TRBD2,TRBV11-2,TRBJ2-1,CASSSRPRTGGGDYNEQFF,TGTGCCAGCAGCTCACGTCCGAGAACTGGCGGGGGTGACTACAATGAGCAGTTCTTC
many,TRBD1,TRBV7-2,TRBJ2-1,CAIQGNVNVNEQFF,TGTGCCATACAGGGGAATGTCAACGTGAATGAGCAGTTCTTC
few,-,TRBV4-2,TRBJ2-1,CASSQVLSGLYSYNEQFF,TGTGCCAGCAGCCAAGTTCTCTCGGGGCTCTACTCCTACAATGAGCAGTTCTTC
-,TRBD1,TRBV20-1,TRBJ2-3,CSARPRDSLLGTDTQYF,TGCAGTGCTAGACCAAGGGACAGCCTCTTAGGCACAGATACGCAGTATTTT
-,TRBD2,TRBV20-1,TRBJ2-3,CSARDGGAGGTDTQYF,TGCAGTGCTAGAGATGGAGGGGCGGGAGGTACAGATACGCAGTATTTT
-,TRBD2,TRBV5-5,TRBJ2-7,CASSFSGTSSYEQYF,TGTGCCAGCAGCTTCTCCGGGACTAGCAGCTACGAGCAGTACTTC
few,TRBD2,TRBV6-2/TRBV6-3,TRBJ2-4,CASSRLAELAKNIQYF,TGTGCCAGCAGTAGACTAGCGGAATTAGCCAAAAACATTCAGTACTTC
-,-,TRBV7-2,TRBJ2-7,CASSEAVGLEQYF,TGTGCCAGCAGCGAGGCAGTCGGGCTCGAGCAGTACTTC
few,-,TRBV6-1,TRBJ2-1,CASSLVWEDEQFF,TGTGCCAGCAGTCTCGTCTGGGAGGATGAGCAGTTCTTC
-,TRBD2,TRBV3-1,TRBJ2-1,CASSQLPAGGQEQFF,TGTGCCAGCAGCCAGCTCCCAGCGGGGGGACAGGAGCAGTTCTTC
-,TRBD2,TRBV29-1,TRBJ2-7,CSVVPAGASYEQYF,TGCAGCGTTGTTCCAGCGGGAGCCTCCTACGAGCAGTACTTC
-,TRBD1,TRBV7-6,TRBJ2-2,CASSLVWTGGDTGELFF,TGTGCCAGCAGCTTAGTGTGGACAGGGGGTGATACCGGGGAGCTGTTTTTT
few,-,TRBV4-3,TRBJ2-1,CASSHAGTEQFF,TGCGCCAGCAGCCATGCCGGGACTGAGCAGTTCTTC
few,TRBD1,TRBV6-2/TRBV6-3,TRBJ2-5,CASSYSNRDRQETQYF,TGTGCCAGCAGTTACTCGAATCGGGACAGACAAGAGACCCAGTACTTC
many,-,TRBV11-2,TRBJ1-3,CASSLERGSFSGNTIYF,TGTGCCAGCAGCTTAGAGAGGGGCTCCTTCTCTGGAAACACCATATATTTT
-,-,TRBV12-3/TRBV12-4,TRBJ2-5,CASSPLVRETQYF,TGTGCCAGCAGCCCTCTAGTGAGGGAGACCCAGTACTTC
-,-,TRBV3-1,TRBJ2-3,CASSPGAGRPQRTDTQYF,TGTGCCAGCAGCCCCGGGGCGGGGAGACCACAACGCACAGATACGCAGTATTTT
many,-,TRBV12-3/TRBV12-4,TRBJ2-5,CASAHYTDQETQYF,TGTGCCAGCGCGCACTACACAGACCAAGAGACCCAGTACTTC
-,TRBD2,TRBV20-1,TRBJ2-1,CSATSGGVSYNEQFF,TGCAGTGCTACTAGCGGAGGGGTCTCCTACAATGAGCAGTTCTTC
few,-,TRBV6-2/TRBV6-3,TRBJ2-5,CASSRWAGSGSVETQYF,TGTGCCAGCAGTCGATGGGCCGGGAGCGGGTCCGTGGAGACCCAGTACTTC
many,-,TRBV7-9,TRBJ1-4,CASSLEGRADEKLFF,TGTGCCAGCAGCTTAGAGGGCAGGGCTGATGAAAAACTGTTTTTT
many,TRBD2,TRBV7-2,TRBJ2-3,CASSLAAGVTDTQYF,TGTGCCAGCAGCTTAGCAGCGGGGGTCACAGATACGCAGTATTTT
-,-,TRBV6-2/TRBV6-3,TRBJ2-7,CASSYSTVLGGVPISYEQYF,TGTGCCAGCAGTTACTCGACGGTACTGGGGGGAGTACCAATTTCCTACGAGCAGTACTTC
-,-,TRBV28,TRBJ2-4,CASSPSGGADIQYF,TGTGCCAGCAGTCCCTCCGGGGGTGCGGACATTCAGTACTTC
-,TRBD1,TRBV5-1,TRBJ2-5,CASSLDRGPQETQYF,TGCGCCAGCAGCTTAGACAGGGGGCCCCAAGAGACCCAGTACTTC
-,-,TRBV7-9,TRBJ2-7,CASSLASAGTYEQYF,TGTGCCAGCAGCTTAGCCTCTGCAGGGACCTACGAGCAGTACTTC
few,TRBD2,TRBV5-4,TRBJ2-1,CASSLDSGGSSSYNEQFF,TGTGCCAGCAGCTTGGATAGCGGGGGTTCGAGCTCCTACAATGAGCAGTTCTTC
-,TRBD2,TRBV12-3/TRBV12-4,TRBJ2-5,CASSSSGRAWETQYF,TGTGCCAGCAGTAGTAGCGGGAGGGCCTGGGAGACCCAGTACTTC
few,TRBD2,TRBV10-3,TRBJ2-1,CAIGEGSSYNEQFF,TGTGCCATCGGGGAGGGGTCCTCCTACAATGAGCAGTTCTTC
once,-,TRBV4-3,TRBJ2-3,CASSQEVGLSAAFLADTQYF,TGCGCCAGCAGCCAAGAGGTCGGGCTTAGCGCCGCTTTTTTGGCAGATACGCAGTATTTT
-,-,TRBV2,TRBJ2-4,CASVSLTIQYF,TGTGCCAGCGTCTCCCTGACGATTCAGTACTTC
few,TRBD1,TRBV20-1,TRBJ2-7,CSAAGQGRDEQYF,TGCAGTGCAGCGGGACAGGGACGGGACGAGCAGTACTTC
-,-,TRBV4-3,TRBJ2-2,CASSLPPEGTGELFF,TGCGCCAGCAGCCTCCCCCCCGAGGGGACCGGGGAGCTGTTTTTT
few,TRBD2,TRBV19,TRBJ2-5,CASSIVSAGGLETQYF,TGTGCCAGTAGTATAGTTTCAGCGGGGGGGCTGGAGACCCAGTACTTC
few,-,TRBV12-3/TRBV12-4,TRBJ2-3,CASSPGRKRDTQYF,TGTGCCAGCAGTCCGGGTCGGAAGCGGGATACGCAGTATTTT
few,TRBD1,TRBV7-9,TRBJ2-1,CASRKTGVGEQFF,TGTGCCAGCAGGAAGACAGGGGTAGGTGAGCAGTTCTTC
few,TRBD2,TRBV4-2,TRBJ2-3,CASSQGPPLLAGDSTDTQYF,TGTGCCAGCAGCCAAGGTCCCCCTCTACTAGCGGGGGATAGCACAGATACGCAGTATTTT
few,TRBD1,TRBV15,TRBJ2-7,CATSRALGQFYEQYF,TGTGCCACCAGCAGGGCTCTGGGACAGTTCTACGAGCAGTACTTC
once,TRBD2,TRBV28,TRBJ2-3,CASSRTVTSGRDTQYF,TGTGCCAGCAGTCGCACGGTCACTAGCGGGAGAGATACGCAGTATTTT
few,-,TRBV6-2/TRBV6-3,TRBJ2-6,CASSYSLRSSGANVLTF,TGTGCCAGCAGTTACTCTTTGAGAAGCTCTGGGGCCAACGTCCTGACTTTC
few,-,TRBV2,TRBJ2-2,CASSDIRLPGDTGELFF,TGTGCCAGCAGTGACATTAGGCTCCCCGGTGACACCGGGGAGCTGTTTTTT
-,-,TRBV28,TRBJ2-7,CASSSGLPTYEQYF,TGTGCCAGCAGTTCGGGACTTCCCACCTACGAGCAGTACTTC
few,-,TRBV5-1,TRBJ2-7,CASNRDTNSYEQYF,TGCGCCAGCAACCGGGACACCAACTCCTACGAGCAGTACTTC
many,TRBD2,TRBV3-1,TRBJ2-1,CASSPGLAGSSSYNEQFF,TGTGCCAGCAGCCCGGGACTAGCGGGCTCGAGCTCCTACAATGAGCAGTTCTTC
many,-,TRBV5-1,TRBJ2-5,CASSTGHGETQYF,TGCGCCAGCAGCACGGGACACGGCGAGACCCAGTACTTC
-,-,TRBV27,TRBJ2-1,CASSLTAGPDNEQFF,TGTGCCAGCAGTTTAACGGCGGGGCCGGACAATGAGCAGTTCTTC
many,-,TRBV20-1,TRBJ2-7,CSALGSSREQYF,TGCAGTGCCCTCGGGTCTAGCCGCGAGCAGTACTTC
few,TRBD1,TRBV10-3,TRBJ2-7,CAISAQGPSGEQYF,TGTGCCATCAGCGCACAGGGGCCTTCGGGGGAGCAGTACTTC
few,TRBD2,TRBV5-1,TRBJ2-5,CASSQPGGGRQETQYF,TGCGCCAGCAGCCAGCCCGGAGGCGGGAGACAAGAGACCCAGTACTTC
-,-,TRBV7-2,TRBJ1-1,CASRRQADNTEAFF,TGTGCCAGCAGACGACAGGCGGATAACACTGAAGCTTTCTTT
-,TRBD2,TRBV7-2,TRBJ2-1,CASSLGGRYLDEQFF,TGTGCCAGCAGCTTAGGCGGGAGGTATTTGGATGAGCAGTTCTTC